This note documents a single T cell receptor (beta chain) sequence. Its antigen is unknown. This CDR3 contains 15 residues. CDR1 and CDR2 (germline): MDHEN, SYDVKM. V lost 4 bases and J lost 17; bases outside the gene matches: 17. This record belongs to a study of OX40 agonist ivuxolimab in advanced cancers. Study in general: Participants averaged approximately 65 years of age (range about 23 to 79) and were roughly 80% male.

Study observations and caveats: Specificity for antigen went undetermined in the expanded peripheral T cells. Clonal expansion was seen in CD4+ and CD8+ blood T cells by week 6 at 0.1 to 3.0 mg/kg.

Sequencing used immunoSEQ multiplex PCR; TCRdb keeps in-frame clones, though not all of them. The top ten hold more than 1% of the sample, which has roughly 52,000 clones, 70% to 90% seen once. The sequence was collected from an adult with an advanced solid tumor such as melanoma, head and neck, liver or kidney cancer. The specimen was CD4+ or CD8+ T cells sorted from blood, collected in a trial of the OX40 agonist ivuxolimab. V is TRBV28 and J is TRBJ2-2, with TRBD2 matching over 9 bases. CDR3 amino acids: CASSSGFSIAGDSFF. The DNA of the CDR3 is TGTGCCAGCAGTTCAGGGTTTTCCATAGCGGGAGATAGTTTTTTT.